One sample yielded the 11 T cell receptor beta chains listed below, sequenced in a study of monozygotic twins with inflammatory bowel disease. TCRdb re-called the 5' RACE reads and shows each CDR3 protein once, DNA omitted. In total, the table holds approximately 200,000 distinct CDR3 sequences. Sequencing was carried out using blood. The receptors here all came from a human donor with ulcerative colitis or Crohn's disease, or a healthy co-twin of an affected twin (not recorded which).

The chain couples TRBV2 to TRBJ2-3; TCRdb gives TRBD1 as the D gene, but with no DNA this cannot be confirmed. The CDR3 loop spans 12 amino acids. Germline-derived CDR1 and CDR2 are SNHLY and FYNNEI. The CDR3: CAGTRATDTQYF.

The CDR3 loop reads CSVAPGQGKETQYF. The chain uses TRBV29-1 and TRBJ2-5; without DNA, the TCRdb call of TRBD1 cannot be checked. Germline CDR1 SQVTM, CDR2 ANQGSEA. This CDR3 has 14 residues.

The chain links TRBV6-2 or TRBV6-3 to TRBJ2-1; checking the TCRdb D call of TRBD2 is not possible without DNA. The germline gives CDR1 MNHEY, CDR2 SVGEGT. The CDR3 sequence is 15 residues long. The CDR3 spells CASRASGSSYNEQFF.

J is TRBJ2-5 and V is TRBV30. Germline values: CDR1 GTSNPN, CDR2 SVGIG (reference sequence). There are 11 residues in the CDR3. CDR3 amino acids: CAWTAQETQYF.

The J gene is TRBJ2-3, the V gene TRBV5-4; absent DNA, TCRdb's TRBD2 call cannot be checked. Per germline, CDR1 SGHNT and CDR2 YYREEE (reference sequence). The CDR3 is made up of 16 amino acids. The CDR3 sequence is CASSLRLAGSTDTQYF. The full variable domain, rest sourced from reference TRBV5-4 and TRBJ2-3, is ETGVTQSPTHLIKTRGQQVTLRCSSQSGHNTVSWYQQALGQGPQFIFQYYREEENGRGNFPPRFSGLQFPNYSSELNVNALELDDSALYLCASSLRLAGSTDTQYFGPGTRLTVL.

This CDR3 is CSAREGTPGLGGYTF. The gene calls are TRBV20-1 and TRBJ1-2; TCRdb lists TRBD1, though no DNA is available to test this call. CDR1 is DFQATT and CDR2 is SNEGSKA in the germline V gene (reference sequence). The CDR3 totals 15 residues.

This chain joins TRBV30 and TRBJ1-4. Germline V gene data show CDR1 as GTSNPN and CDR2 as SVGIG (reference sequence). The CDR3 has 12 residues. CDR3 residues: CAWSPLDEKLFF. The complete variable domain, with remaining parts taken from reference TRBV30 and TRBJ1-4, reads SQTIHQWPATLVQPVGSPLSLECTVEGTSNPNLYWYRQAAGRGLQLLFYSVGIGQISSEVPQNLSASRPQDRQFILSSKKLLLSDSGFYLCAWSPLDEKLFFGSGTQLSVL.

This chain connects TRBV6-6 to TRBJ1-2. The CDR3 loop spans 13 amino acids. Germline CDR1 MNHNY, CDR2 SVGAGI (reference sequence). CDR3 loop: CASRLQDFYGYTF.

This sequence joins TRBV5-1 and TRBJ2-5; as DNA is missing, the TRBD1 call by TCRdb cannot be tested. The germline V gene has CDR1 SGHRS and CDR2 YFSETQ. The CDR3 totals 14 residues. CDR3 region: CASSAGTDTKTQYF.

The gene calls are TRBV11-2 and TRBJ1-4. The CDR3 is 12 residues long. In germline, CDR1 is SGHAT, CDR2 FQNNGV. CDR3 region: CASSAGMEKLFF.

This rearrangement joins TRBV14 to TRBJ1-1. The CDR3 runs 14 residues. Germline CDR1 is SGHDN and CDR2 is FVKESK. The CDR3 sequence is CASSQEPMNTEAFF.